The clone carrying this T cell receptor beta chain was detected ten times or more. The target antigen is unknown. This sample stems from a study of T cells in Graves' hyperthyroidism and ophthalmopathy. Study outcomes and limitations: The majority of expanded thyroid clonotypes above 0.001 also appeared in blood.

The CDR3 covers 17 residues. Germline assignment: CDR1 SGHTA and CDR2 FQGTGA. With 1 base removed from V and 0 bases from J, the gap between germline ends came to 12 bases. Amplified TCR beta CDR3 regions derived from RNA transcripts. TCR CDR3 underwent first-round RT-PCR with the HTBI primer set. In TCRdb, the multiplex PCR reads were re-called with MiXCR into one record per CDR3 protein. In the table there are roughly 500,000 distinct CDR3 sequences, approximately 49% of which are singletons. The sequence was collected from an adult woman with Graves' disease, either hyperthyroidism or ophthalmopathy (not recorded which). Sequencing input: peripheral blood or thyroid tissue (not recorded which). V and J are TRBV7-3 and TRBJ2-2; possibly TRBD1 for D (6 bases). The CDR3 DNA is TGTGCCAGCAGCTTAATAGGGGGTGGCTCGAACACCGGGGAGCTGTTTTTT. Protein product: CASSLIGGGSNTGELFF.